A single sample is the source of the 3 T cell receptor beta chains below, sequenced in a study of T cells after yellow fever vaccination (dated by TCRdb to 2018 to 2020). The treatment or condition label of this sample denotes: live attenuated yellow fever vaccine strain. Library method: 5' RACE. These reads were obtained on an Illumina HiSeq 2500. TCRdb reprocessed the public reads (quality trimming at Q25 with fastp, clone calling with MiXCR) and kept in-frame beta chains. Every entry covers one CDR3 protein and lists the most common genes and DNA from its rows. The sample yields about 350,000 distinct CDR3 sequences; less than 9.5% were counted once. Roughly a sixth of the sample comes from the top ten. Sequenced material: PBMCs, taken 35 to 50 days after the first yellow fever vaccination. The receptor source for this set is a man younger than 35 who received the YFV17D yellow fever vaccine.

V is TRBV20-1 and J is TRBJ2-3, with 11 positions matching TRBD1. Germline V gives CDR1 DFQATT, CDR2 SNEGSKA (reference sequence). V gave up 1 base and J gave up 2 bases; unmatched junction bases: 2. The CDR3 spans 15 residues. CDR3 in amino acids: CSARAGQGVTDTQYF. The DNA for the CDR3 is TGCAGTGCTAGAGCGGGACAGGGGGTCACAGATACGCAGTATTTT.

The sample holds a few counts of this clonotype. The chain joins TRBV7-9 to TRBJ2-3; TRBD2 is a possible D gene (6 bases). The germline CDR1 and CDR2 sequences are SEHNR and FQNEAQ (reference sequence). The CDR3 consists of 15 residues. V was shortened by 2 bases and J by 2 bases, with 11 bases between the two germline ends. The DNA of the CDR3 is TGTGCCAGCAGCTTATTCGGGGGAAACACAGATACGCAGTATTTT. It specifies CASSLFGGNTDTQYF.

In its sample, this clonotype was seen a few times. V is TRBV4-3 and J is TRBJ2-6; the D is unclear. Trimming removed 1 base at V and 0 bases at J, with 10 bases between. CDR3 length: 17 amino acids. Per the germline V gene, CDR1 is LGHNA and CDR2 is YSLEER. The CDR3 reads CASSQGNSPSGANVLTF. The CDR3 DNA reads as TGCGCCAGCAGCCAAGGCAACAGTCCCTCTGGGGCCAACGTCCTGACTTTC.